A selection of T cell receptor beta chains follows, all from one sample in a study of cytomegalovirus exposure and HLA in healthy donors. The table came from immunoSEQ multiplex PCR; TCRdb's copy has only in-frame clones and leaves some out. The table lists 200,000 or so clones, less than 90% of them singletons. The sequenced sample was PBMCs. The source is a boy younger than 18 in good health and CMV-seronegative. CDR3s include the opening cysteine and the closing phenylalanine or tryptophan. A D gene is named only where the DNA matches it firmly. Not all rows give a size; the values are once, few, many and, for expanded clones, a class.

TRBJ2-2 | TRBV6-1 | TRBD2 | few | CASRGLAGRVGELFF | TGTGCCAGCAGAGGACTAGCGGGAAGGGTCGGGGAGCTGTTTTTT
TRBJ1-4 | TRBV4-1 | NA | NA | CASSLRLGGTEKLFF | TGCGCCAGCAGCCTTCGGTTGGGGGGGACTGAAAAACTGTTTTTT
TRBJ2-3 | TRBV29-1 | NA | few | CSYRRSDTQYF | TGCAGCTACAGGCGCTCAGATACGCAGTATTTT
TRBJ2-1 | TRBV11-3 | NA | NA | CASSMGHQNNEQFF | TGTGCCAGCAGCATGGGACACCAGAACAATGAGCAGTTCTTC
TRBJ1-5 | TRBV28 | NA | NA | CASIRVLGAHSNQPQHF | TGTGCCAGCATTAGGGTGTTGGGGGCTCATAGCAATCAGCCCCAGCATTTT
TRBJ2-1 | TRBV27 | NA | NA | CASSLLSSSYNEQFF | TGTGCCAGCAGTTTATTATCGAGCTCCTACAATGAGCAGTTCTTC
TRBJ2-1 | TRBV9 | NA | few | CASSVGSGGGWNEQFF | TGTGCCAGCAGCGTCGGGTCGGGGGGCGGGTGGAATGAGCAGTTCTTC
TRBJ1-1 | TRBV5-6 | NA | few | CASSPPGWVLMNTEAFF | TGTGCCAGCAGCCCCCCAGGGTGGGTCCTCATGAACACTGAAGCTTTCTTT
TRBJ2-7 | TRBV6-1 | NA | few | CASRASGLVEQYF | TGTGCCAGCAGAGCATCAGGGTTGGTCGAGCAGTACTTC
TRBJ1-1 | TRBV5-4 | NA | NA | CASSPSIDRQNTEAFF | TGTGCCAGCAGCCCCTCCATAGACAGACAGAACACTGAAGCTTTCTTT
TRBJ1-1 | TRBV18 | NA | NA | CASSPSTASGTEAFF | TGTGCCAGCTCACCATCGACAGCCTCGGGCACTGAAGCTTTCTTT
TRBJ2-3 | TRBV5-1 | NA | NA | CASSLAADTQYF | TGCGCCAGCAGCTTGGCAGCAGATACGCAGTATTTT
TRBJ2-7 | TRBV21-1 | NA | NA | CASSEVQGDEQYF | TGTGCCAGCAGTGAGGTACAGGGGGACGAGCAGTACTTC
TRBJ2-7 | TRBV7-9 | TRBD2 | few | CASSISGRNEQYF | TGTGCCAGCAGCATTAGCGGGAGAAACGAGCAGTACTTC
TRBJ1-1 | TRBV7-8 | NA | NA | CASSLVIGGTEAFF | TGTGCCAGCAGCTTAGTGATAGGAGGCACTGAAGCTTTCTTT
TRBJ1-6 | TRBV2 | TRBD1 | NA | CASSDRENSPLHF | TGTGCCAGCAGCGACAGGGAGAATTCACCCCTCCACTTT
TRBJ2-5 | TRBV6-5 | NA | NA | CASSYSGVAVQETQYF | TGTGCCAGCAGTTACTCCGGGGTAGCGGTCCAAGAGACCCAGTACTTC
TRBJ2-5 | TRBV2 | NA | NA | CASSEQIQETQYF | TGTGCCAGCAGTGAACAGATCCAAGAGACCCAGTACTTC
TRBJ2-4 | TRBV6-1 | NA | NA | CASSELVGASSKNIQYF | TGTGCCAGCAGTGAATTGGTGGGGGCCAGTAGCAAAAACATTCAGTACTTC
TRBJ1-2 | TRBV27 | NA | NA | CASSGRFGYTF | TGTGCCAGCAGTGGCCGATTTGGCTACACCTTC
TRBJ2-2 | TRBV6-5 | NA | NA | CASRRAGLTTGELFF | TGTGCCAGCAGGCGGGCGGGCCTTACCACCGGGGAGCTGTTTTTT
TRBJ2-2 | TRBV11-3 | TRBD1 | few | CASSFSGTGHGELFF | TGTGCCAGCAGCTTCTCCGGGACAGGGCACGGGGAGCTGTTTTTT
TRBJ1-4 | TRBV14 | TRBD1 | NA | CASSHRTGVSEKLFF | TGTGCCAGCAGCCACCGAACAGGGGTTAGTGAAAAACTGTTTTTT
TRBJ2-7 | TRBV19 | NA | NA | CASSPLGPGSFSYEQYF | TGTGCCAGTAGTCCCCTGGGGCCAGGCTCGTTCTCCTACGAGCAGTACTTC
TRBJ1-2 | TRBV5-1 | TRBD1 | NA | CASSLRPGTGDYGYTF | TGCGCCAGCAGCTTGAGACCCGGGACAGGGGACTATGGCTACACCTTC
TRBJ1-2 | TRBV5-1 | NA | NA | CASMVLWVSQGRGFYGYTF | TGCGCCAGCATGGTTCTCTGGGTGTCGCAGGGCAGGGGATTCTATGGCTACACCTTC
TRBJ1-5 | TRBV6-1 | NA | NA | CASSESAGGQPQHF | TGTGCCAGCAGTGAATCGGCAGGAGGTCAGCCCCAGCATTTT
TRBJ2-1 | TRBV25-1 | NA | once | CASCDQAAYNEQFF | TGTGCCAGCTGTGACCAGGCCGCCTACAATGAGCAGTTCTTC
TRBJ2-5 | TRBV9 | NA | NA | CASSVSTTRVETQYF | TGTGCCAGCAGCGTGTCGACGACCCGGGTGGAGACCCAGTACTTC
TRBJ2-1 | TRBV9 | TRBD2 | NA | CASSPWTSGRNDEQFF | TGTGCCAGCAGCCCTTGGACTAGCGGGAGAAACGATGAGCAGTTCTTC
TRBJ2-3 | TRBV5-1 | TRBD2 | NA | CASSSGLAGGRYSTDTQYF | TGCGCCAGCAGTTCGGGACTAGCGGGAGGGCGATATAGCACAGATACGCAGTATTTT
TRBJ2-5 | TRBV28 | NA | NA | CASSLDSIPGETQYF | TGTGCCAGCAGTTTAGACAGCATACCGGGAGAGACCCAGTACTTC
TRBJ1-1 | TRBV6-5 | TRBD1 | NA | CASSFQPGTGGTEAFF | TGTGCCAGCAGTTTCCAGCCCGGGACAGGGGGCACTGAAGCTTTCTTT
TRBJ2-7 | TRBV5-6 | TRBD2 | NA | CASSSLAAHEQYF | TGTGCCAGCAGCTCGCTAGCGGCCCACGAGCAGTACTTC
TRBJ2-3 | TRBV2 | TRBD1 | NA | CASIGTGEGSGTDTQYF | TGTGCCAGCATTGGGACAGGCGAGGGATCTGGCACAGATACGCAGTATTTT
TRBJ2-1 | TRBV7-3 | TRBD2 | NA | CASSLVSSGRTYNEQFF | TGTGCCAGCAGCTTGGTGTCTAGCGGGAGGACCTACAATGAGCAGTTCTTC
TRBJ2-3 | TRBV6-5 | NA | NA | CASSYWGRGADTQYF | TGTGCCAGCAGTTATTGGGGCAGGGGGGCAGATACGCAGTATTTT
TRBJ2-6 | TRBV21-1 | NA | NA | CASSKPVINRYNHSGANVLTF | TGTGCCAGCAGCAAACCGGTGATTAACAGGTATAATCACTCTGGGGCCAACGTCCTGACTTTC
TRBJ2-4 | TRBV28 | TRBD2 | NA | CASRDFGGGPNIQYF | TGTGCCAGCAGGGACTTCGGGGGGGGCCCCAACATTCAGTACTTC
TRBJ2-7 | TRBV6-5 | TRBD1 | NA | CASSRGGQGAYEQYF | TGTGCCAGCAGTAGGGGGGGACAGGGAGCCTACGAGCAGTACTTC
TRBJ2-5 | TRBV5-8 | NA | once | CASSLSLVAGPQETQYF | TGTGCCAGCAGCTTGAGTTTAGTCGCGGGGCCTCAAGAGACCCAGTACTTC
TRBJ1-5 | TRBV4-2 | NA | NA | CASSQESLAERPQHF | TGTGCCAGCAGCCAAGAGAGCCTGGCCGAGCGGCCCCAGCATTTT
TRBJ1-4 | TRBV25-1 | TRBD1 | NA | CASSESRDSIYEKLFF | TGTGCCAGCAGTGAATCCCGGGACAGCATCTATGAAAAACTGTTTTTT
TRBJ2-7 | TRBV15 | NA | NA | CATSRDLRAYEQYF | TGTGCCACCAGCAGAGATCTTCGAGCGTACGAGCAGTACTTC
TRBJ2-1 | TRBV11-2 | TRBD1 | NA | CASSEKRTGTGPRGEQFF | TGTGCCAGCAGCGAAAAACGAACCGGGACAGGACCTCGGGGTGAGCAGTTCTTC
TRBJ2-7 | TRBV13 | NA | NA | CASSLGQLTYEQYF | TGTGCCAGCAGCTTAGGACAGTTAACCTACGAGCAGTACTTC
TRBJ2-4 | TRBV30 | NA | NA | CAWRGAETQKNIQYF | TGTGCCTGGAGAGGAGCGGAGACACAAAAAAACATTCAGTACTTC
TRBJ2-7 | TRBV5-1 | NA | NA | CASSLLRESTEQYF | TGCGCCAGCAGCTTGTTGCGGGAATCTACGGAGCAGTACTTC
TRBJ2-1 | TRBV7-2 | TRBD1 | NA | CASSSRHPTGGNEQFF | TGTGCCAGCAGCTCCCGACACCCGACAGGGGGCAATGAGCAGTTCTTC
TRBJ2-7 | TRBV7-9 | NA | NA | CASSLPTGRSYEQYF | TGTGCCAGCAGCCTCCCGACAGGGAGGTCCTACGAGCAGTACTTC
TRBJ2-2 | TRBV11-2 | TRBD1 | NA | CASSPLEGAAGELFF | TGTGCCAGCAGCCCTCTAGAGGGGGCTGCCGGGGAGCTGTTTTTT
TRBJ1-1 | TRBV2 | NA | few | CASSDLEGEAFF | TGTGCCAGCAGTGACCTTGAGGGAGAAGCTTTCTTT
TRBJ2-3 | TRBV4-2 | TRBD2 | NA | CASSQAPPSGGGDTQYF | TGTGCCAGCAGCCAAGCTCCCCCTAGCGGGGGGGGAGATACGCAGTATTTT
TRBJ2-7 | TRBV29-1 | TRBD2 | few | CSVYGLAFNSYEQYF | TGCAGCGTTTATGGACTAGCGTTTAACTCCTACGAGCAGTACTTC